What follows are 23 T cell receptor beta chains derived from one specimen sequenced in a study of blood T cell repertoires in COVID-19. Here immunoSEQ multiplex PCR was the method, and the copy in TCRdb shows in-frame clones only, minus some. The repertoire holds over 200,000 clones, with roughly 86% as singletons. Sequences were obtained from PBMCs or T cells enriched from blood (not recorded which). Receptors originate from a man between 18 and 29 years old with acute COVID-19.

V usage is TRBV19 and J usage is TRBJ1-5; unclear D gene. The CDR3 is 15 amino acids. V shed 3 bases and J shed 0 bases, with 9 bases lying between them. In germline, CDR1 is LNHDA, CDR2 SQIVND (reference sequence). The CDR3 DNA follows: TGTGCCAGTAGTATCGGGAAAAATAGCAATCAGCCCCAGCATTTT. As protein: CASSIGKNSNQPQHF.

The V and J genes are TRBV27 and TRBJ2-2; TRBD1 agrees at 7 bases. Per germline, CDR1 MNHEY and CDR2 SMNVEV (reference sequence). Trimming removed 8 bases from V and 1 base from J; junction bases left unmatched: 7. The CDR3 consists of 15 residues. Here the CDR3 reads CASCPGTVNTGELFF. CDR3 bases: TGTGCCAGCTGCCCCGGGACAGTGAACACCGGGGAGCTGTTTTTT.

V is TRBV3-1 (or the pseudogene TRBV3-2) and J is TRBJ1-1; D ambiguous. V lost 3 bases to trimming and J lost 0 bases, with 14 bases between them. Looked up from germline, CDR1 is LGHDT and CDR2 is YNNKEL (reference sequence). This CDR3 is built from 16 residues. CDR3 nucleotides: TGTGCCAGCAGCCACGGACTGGGGATGATGAACACTGAAGCTTTCTTT. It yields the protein CASSHGLGMMNTEAFF.

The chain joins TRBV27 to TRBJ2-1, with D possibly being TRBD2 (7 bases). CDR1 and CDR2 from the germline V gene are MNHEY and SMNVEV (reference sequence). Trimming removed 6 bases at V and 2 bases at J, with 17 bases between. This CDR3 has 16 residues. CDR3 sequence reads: CASRGGFTSAYNEQFF. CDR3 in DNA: TGTGCCAGCAGAGGGGGATTCACTAGCGCCTACAATGAGCAGTTCTTC.

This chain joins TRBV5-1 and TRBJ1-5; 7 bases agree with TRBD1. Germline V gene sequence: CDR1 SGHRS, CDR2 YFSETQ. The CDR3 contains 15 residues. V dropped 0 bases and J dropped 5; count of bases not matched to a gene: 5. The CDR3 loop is CASSLAGQAYQPQHF. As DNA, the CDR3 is TGCGCCAGCAGCTTGGCCGGACAGGCGTATCAGCCCCAGCATTTT.

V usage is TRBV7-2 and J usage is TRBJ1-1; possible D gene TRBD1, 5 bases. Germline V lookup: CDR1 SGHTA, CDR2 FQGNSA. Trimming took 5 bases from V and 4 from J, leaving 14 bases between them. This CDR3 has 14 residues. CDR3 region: CASSKDRGGTEAFF. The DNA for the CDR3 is TGTGCCAGCAGCAAAGACCGGGGGGGCACTGAAGCTTTCTTT.

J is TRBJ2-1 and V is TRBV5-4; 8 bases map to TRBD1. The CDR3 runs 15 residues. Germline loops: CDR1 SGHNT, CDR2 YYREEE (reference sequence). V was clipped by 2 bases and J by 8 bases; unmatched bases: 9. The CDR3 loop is CASSFRGPAYDEQFF. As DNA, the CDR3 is TGTGCCAGCAGCTTCAGGGGGCCAGCGTATGATGAGCAGTTCTTC.

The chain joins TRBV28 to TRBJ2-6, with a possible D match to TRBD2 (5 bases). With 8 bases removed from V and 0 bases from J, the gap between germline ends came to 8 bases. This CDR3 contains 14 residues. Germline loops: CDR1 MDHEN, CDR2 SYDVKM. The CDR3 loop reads CASRGNSGANVLTF. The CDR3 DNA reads TGTGCCAGCCGGGGAAACTCTGGGGCCAACGTCCTGACTTTC.

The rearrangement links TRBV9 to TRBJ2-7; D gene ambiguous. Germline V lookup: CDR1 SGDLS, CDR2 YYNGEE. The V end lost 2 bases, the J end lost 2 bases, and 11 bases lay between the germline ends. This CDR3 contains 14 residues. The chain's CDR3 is CASSVTESTYEQYF. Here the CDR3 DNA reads TGTGCCAGCAGCGTCACCGAAAGCACCTACGAGCAGTACTTC.

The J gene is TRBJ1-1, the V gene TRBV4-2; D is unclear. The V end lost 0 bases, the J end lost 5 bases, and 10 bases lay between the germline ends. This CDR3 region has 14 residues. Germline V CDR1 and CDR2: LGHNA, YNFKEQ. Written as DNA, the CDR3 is TGTGCCAGCAGCCAAGACGAGGTGGAGACTGAAGCTTTCTTT. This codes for CASSQDEVETEAFF.

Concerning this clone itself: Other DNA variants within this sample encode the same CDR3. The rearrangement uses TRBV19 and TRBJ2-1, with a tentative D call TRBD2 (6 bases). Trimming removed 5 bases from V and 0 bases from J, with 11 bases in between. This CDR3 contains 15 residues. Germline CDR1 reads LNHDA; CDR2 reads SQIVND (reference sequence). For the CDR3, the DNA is TGTGCCAGTAGTTTTAGCGGTAGCTCCTACAATGAGCAGTTCTTC. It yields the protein CASSFSGSSYNEQFF. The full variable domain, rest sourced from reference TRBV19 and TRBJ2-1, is DGGITQSPKYLFRKEGQNVTLSCEQNLNHDAMYWYRQDPGQGLRLIYYSQIVNDFQKGDIAEGYSVSREKKESFPLTVTSAQKNPTAFYLCASSFSGSSYNEQFFGPGTRLTVL.

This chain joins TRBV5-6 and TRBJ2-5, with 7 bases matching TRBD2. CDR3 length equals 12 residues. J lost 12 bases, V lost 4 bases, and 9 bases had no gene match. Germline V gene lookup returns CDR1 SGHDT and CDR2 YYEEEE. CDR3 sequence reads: CASSRETSEKYF. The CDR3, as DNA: TGTGCCAGCAGCAGGGAAACTAGCGAAAAGTACTTC. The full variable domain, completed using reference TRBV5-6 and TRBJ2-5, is DAGVTQSPTHLIKTRGQQVTLRCSPKSGHDTVSWYQQALGQGPQFIFQYYEEEERQRGNFPDRFSGHQFPNYSSELNVNALLLGDSALYLCASSRETSEKYFGPGTRLLVL.

DNA for the CDR3: TGTGCCATCAGTGAGTCAACGGTACGGAGCTCCTACGAGCAGTACTTC. Residues: CAISESTVRSSYEQYF. V and J are TRBV10-3 and TRBJ2-7; the D is unclear. Trimming took 0 bases from V and 0 from J, leaving 12 bases between them. This CDR3 has 16 amino acids. Germline V gene data show CDR1 as ENHRY and CDR2 as SYGVKD.

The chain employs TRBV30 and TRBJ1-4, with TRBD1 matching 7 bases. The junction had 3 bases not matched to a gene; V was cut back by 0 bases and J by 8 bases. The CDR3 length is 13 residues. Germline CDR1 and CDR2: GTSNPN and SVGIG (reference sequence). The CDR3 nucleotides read TGTGCCTGGAGTGTACAGGGGTGGGAAAAACTGTTTTTT. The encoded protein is CAWSVQGWEKLFF.

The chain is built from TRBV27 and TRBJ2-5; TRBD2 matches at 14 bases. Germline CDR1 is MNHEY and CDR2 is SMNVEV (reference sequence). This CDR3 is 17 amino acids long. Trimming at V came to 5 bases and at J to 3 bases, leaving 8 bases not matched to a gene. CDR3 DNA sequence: TGTGCCAGCAGTGCCTCGACTAGCGGGAGGGCCAAAGAGACCCAGTACTTC. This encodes CASSASTSGRAKETQYF.

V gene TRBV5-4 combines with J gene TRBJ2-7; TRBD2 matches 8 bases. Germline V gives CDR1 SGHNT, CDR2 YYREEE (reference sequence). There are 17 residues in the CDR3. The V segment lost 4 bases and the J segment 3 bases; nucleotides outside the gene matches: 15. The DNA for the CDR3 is TGTGCCAGCAGCGCCATTTCCGGGACTAGGCATCGCTACGAGCAGTACTTC. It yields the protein CASSAISGTRHRYEQYF.

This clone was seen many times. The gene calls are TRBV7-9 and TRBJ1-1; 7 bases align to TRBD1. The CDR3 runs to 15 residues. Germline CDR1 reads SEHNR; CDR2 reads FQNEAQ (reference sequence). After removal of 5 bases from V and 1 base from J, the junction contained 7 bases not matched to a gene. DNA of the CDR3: TGTGCCAGCAGCCCCCGGACAGGAGGGAACACTGAAGCTTTCTTT. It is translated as CASSPRTGGNTEAFF.

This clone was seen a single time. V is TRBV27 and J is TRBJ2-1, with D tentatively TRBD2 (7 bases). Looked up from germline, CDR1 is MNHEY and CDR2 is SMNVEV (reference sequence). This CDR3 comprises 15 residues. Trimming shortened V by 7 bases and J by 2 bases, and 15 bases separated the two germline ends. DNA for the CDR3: TGTGCCAGCATGAGGGGGGGGGAACCCTACAATGAGCAGTTCTTC. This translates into CASMRGGEPYNEQFF.

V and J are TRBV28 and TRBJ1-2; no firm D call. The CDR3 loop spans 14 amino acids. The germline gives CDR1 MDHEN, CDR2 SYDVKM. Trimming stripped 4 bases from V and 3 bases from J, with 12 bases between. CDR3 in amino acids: CASSSRDVDYGYTF. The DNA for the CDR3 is TGTGCCAGCAGTTCAAGAGATGTCGACTATGGCTACACCTTC.

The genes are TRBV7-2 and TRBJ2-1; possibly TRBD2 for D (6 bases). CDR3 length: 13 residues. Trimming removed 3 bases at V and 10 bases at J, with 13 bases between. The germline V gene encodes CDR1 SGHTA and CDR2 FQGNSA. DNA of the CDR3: TGTGCCAGCAGCTTGCGGGGCGGTGACGAGCAGTTCTTC. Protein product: CASSLRGGDEQFF.

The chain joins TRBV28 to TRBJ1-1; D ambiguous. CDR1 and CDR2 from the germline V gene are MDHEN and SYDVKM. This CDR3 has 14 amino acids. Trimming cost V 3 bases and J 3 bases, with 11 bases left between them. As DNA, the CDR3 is TGTGCCAGCAGTTTGAGGCAGTCGCACACTGAAGCTTTCTTT. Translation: CASSLRQSHTEAFF.

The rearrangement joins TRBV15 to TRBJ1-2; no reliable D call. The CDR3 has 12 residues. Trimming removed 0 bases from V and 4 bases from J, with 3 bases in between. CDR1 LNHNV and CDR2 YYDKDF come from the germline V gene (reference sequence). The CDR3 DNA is TGTGCCACCAGCAGAGACAGCTATGGCTACACCTTC. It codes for CATSRDSYGYTF.

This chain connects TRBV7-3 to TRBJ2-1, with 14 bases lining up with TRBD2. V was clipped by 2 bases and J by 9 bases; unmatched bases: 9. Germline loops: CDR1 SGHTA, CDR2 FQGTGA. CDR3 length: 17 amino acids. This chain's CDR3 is CASSLLGTSGSMSEQFF. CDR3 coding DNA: TGTGCCAGCAGCTTATTAGGGACTAGCGGGAGTATGAGTGAGCAGTTCTTC.